A selection of T cell receptor beta chains follows, all from one sample in a study of cytomegalovirus exposure and HLA in healthy donors. Sequenced by immunoSEQ multiplex PCR; TCRdb stores in-frame clones only, minus some. The table has roughly 200,000 clones, around 80% seen once. The specimen sequenced was PBMCs. Source of these receptors: an older woman in good health and CMV-seropositive. Both conserved end residues are part of each CDR3. D genes are given only for firm matches. Clone size appears in some rows only: once, few, many, or a class for an expanded clone.

NA	NA	15	TRBV10-1	TRBJ1-5	TGCGCCAGCAGTCCGGGGGGGCTAATCAATCAGCCCCAGCATTTT	CASSPGGLINQPQHF
NA	TRBD1	15	TRBV28	TRBJ1-1	TGTGCCAGCAGTCCCGGGGACAGGGGGCACACTGAAGCTTTCTTT	CASSPGDRGHTEAFF
few	TRBD2	15	TRBV7-2	TRBJ2-3	TGTGCCAGCAGGCGCGGGGGGGTCAGCACAGATACGCAGTATTTT	CASRRGGVSTDTQYF
NA	NA	15	TRBV28	TRBJ1-2	TGTGCCAGCAGTTTATCCCCACAGGAAGCCTATGGCTACACCTTC	CASSLSPQEAYGYTF
NA	TRBD1	15	TRBV5-1	TRBJ2-7	TGCGCCAGCAGCGGGGGACAGGGGGGCCCCTACGAGCAGTACTTC	CASSGGQGGPYEQYF
NA	NA	13	TRBV6-5	TRBJ2-7	TGTGCCAGCAGTTACCCCCAAACCAGGGAGCAGTACTTC	CASSYPQTREQYF
NA	TRBD1	16	TRBV6-1	TRBJ1-5	TGTGCCAGCAGTGGGGACAGGGGATTTAGCAATCAGCCCCAGCATTTT	CASSGDRGFSNQPQHF
NA	TRBD1	14	TRBV4-3	TRBJ1-1	TGCGCCAGCAGCCGCCAGGGGGCGTGGACTGAAGCTTTCTTT	CASSRQGAWTEAFF
NA	TRBD1	15	TRBV15	TRBJ2-7	TGTGCCACCAGCAGAGTGGGGACAGGGGGTGGTGAGCAGTACTTC	CATSRVGTGGGEQYF
NA	NA	16	TRBV18	TRBJ2-1	TGTGCCAGCTCACCCAGACGACAGACACTGTACAATGAGCAGTTCTTC	CASSPRRQTLYNEQFF
NA	NA	14	TRBV2	TRBJ2-5	TGTGCCAGCAGGGGGGCAACTCCGGGGGAGACCCAGTACTTC	CASRGATPGETQYF
NA	NA	17	TRBV19	TRBJ2-4	TGTGCCAGTAGTGTCGAGGGGAGGGGGGGAGCCAAAAACATTCAGTACTTC	CASSVEGRGGAKNIQYF
NA	TRBD1	15	TRBV19	TRBJ1-1	TGTGCCAGTACCCAGACAGGGGGCGGGAGCACTGAAGCTTTCTTT	CASTQTGGGSTEAFF
once	TRBD2	14	TRBV18	TRBJ2-1	TGTGCCAGCTCGGGGACTAAAGGCTGGGATGAGCAGTTCTTC	CASSGTKGWDEQFF
NA	NA	15	TRBV4-3	TRBJ1-2	TGCGCCAGCAGCCAAGGCTACAGGGTCGGGAATGGCTACACCTTC	CASSQGYRVGNGYTF
few	NA	16	TRBV7-2	TRBJ2-5	TGTGCCAGCAGTGGGGGTCAGGGGAGTCTGGCGGAGACCCAGTACTTC	CASSGGQGSLAETQYF
NA	NA	15	TRBV6-1	TRBJ2-7	TGTGCCAGCAGCCTAAGGGGGGAGGGGCCGGGCGAGCAGTACTTC	CASSLRGEGPGEQYF
NA	TRBD1	14	TRBV6-1	TRBJ1-1	TGTGCCAGCCTACAGGGGGCGCCGAACACTGAAGCTTTCTTT	CASLQGAPNTEAFF
NA	TRBD2	13	TRBV5-1	TRBJ2-7	TGCGCCAGCAGCTCGGGACTAGGGTACGAGCAGTACTTC	CASSSGLGYEQYF
NA	NA	14	TRBV28	TRBJ2-7	TGTGCCAGCAGTTTAGTAGGGAGCTCCTACGAGCAGTACTTC	CASSLVGSSYEQYF
few	TRBD1	12	TRBV7-2	TRBJ2-2	TGTGCCAGCAGCCGGGACAGGGGGTCGCTGTTTTTT	CASSRDRGSLFF
NA	NA	13	TRBV13	TRBJ1-1	TGTGCCAGCAGCCGGGCGAGGGTTACTGAAGCTTTCTTT	CASSRARVTEAFF
NA	NA	13	TRBV6-4	TRBJ2-3	TGTGCCAGCAGCCCGGAACAGGCAGCTACGCAGTATTTT	CASSPEQAATQYF
NA	NA	13	TRBV4-1	TRBJ2-3	TGCGCCAGCAGCCAAGATCCGGTCGCTACGCAGTATTTT	CASSQDPVATQYF